Listed below are T cell receptor beta chains from one sample, sequenced in a study of T-cell memory formation after mild COVID-19. One entry per CDR3 protein results from TCRdb running MiXCR on the 5' RACE reads. The sample shows about 620,000 distinct CDR3 sequences, 18% of them seen only once. The sequenced sample was PBMCs or a T cell subset sorted from them (not recorded which). Receptors were obtained from an adult woman who had mild COVID-19 (a few samples of this study predate the infection). Cell type and time point are not known. CDR3s leave out the opening cysteine and the closing phenylalanine or tryptophan. The order of the fields is D gene, clone size, V gene, CDR3 protein. The D gene is left open where the match is weak. Clone size is shown for a subset of rows, as once, few, many or a class of expanded clone.

NA	NA	TRBV9	ASSVGVIHNQETQY
TRBD1	NA	TRBV24-1	ATSETGGYQPQH
NA	NA	TRBV12-3/TRBV12-4	ASSWIGELF
NA	few	TRBV4-3	ASSQAPGHSTDTQY
NA	NA	TRBV6-2/TRBV6-3	ASSPLGVYEQF
TRBD2	few	TRBV9	ASSVRIAGGEQY
NA	NA	TRBV5-1	ASKEGGATYEQY
NA	few	TRBV5-1	ASSLSHRTFTTNEKLF
NA	few	TRBV24-1	ATSDFITGETQY
NA	NA	TRBV5-4	ASSFWSYSYNEQF
TRBD1	NA	TRBV5-4	ASSEPTGAARNEQF
TRBD2	NA	TRBV7-3	ASSLTPGTSGSSLEQF
NA	NA	TRBV4-1	ASSHGWEAKNIQY
NA	few	TRBV5-1	ASSFPGTHNEQF
TRBD1	NA	TRBV19	ASSTDHRGIQPQH
NA	few	TRBV24-1	ATRGHIYNEQF
TRBD2	NA	TRBV29-1	SVGLAINTDTQY
TRBD1	NA	TRBV25-1	ASSEWRQGAPGANVLT
NA	NA	TRBV15	ATSPPKGGLDEKLF
NA	NA	TRBV5-1	ASSRGPGLHGGELF
NA	few	TRBV9	ASSVQGQGQTQY
NA	NA	TRBV19	ASSMVGQGRNEQY
TRBD1	NA	TRBV24-1	ATSDGTGRFYT
NA	few	TRBV2	ASSEQRVGERRQHQETQY
TRBD1	few	TRBV7-9	ASSLTGGQGYGYT
NA	NA	TRBV10-2	ASRHTDPLVEQY
TRBD1	NA	TRBV4-3	ASSQGQGPLSYDTQY
TRBD1	few	TRBV19	ASSLLDREQF
NA	NA	TRBV5-1	ASSRGRREPGELF
NA	few	TRBV7-8	ASSQGISSGANVLT
TRBD2	NA	TRBV19	ASSIGGGRLAGGTNYEQY
NA	once	TRBV15	ATSTEGARGRETQY
TRBD1	few	TRBV18	ASSSAGTAKPYEQY
TRBD2	few	TRBV3-1	ASSQLWIAGGPLNEQF
TRBD2	many	TRBV7-2	ASSPVELAEGLDTQY
NA	few	TRBV5-1	ASSPEGTPATQY
TRBD1	many	TRBV3-1	ASSRDRDSNQPQH
NA	few	TRBV12-3/TRBV12-4	ASTDGFFEKLF
NA	many	TRBV5-1	ASSLGDRDFSNQPQH
TRBD2	few	TRBV7-6	ASSLYSSGASEQF
TRBD2	few	TRBV6-2/TRBV6-3	ASSPLAGVPYNEQF
TRBD1	few	TRBV18	ASSSGQGSNEQY